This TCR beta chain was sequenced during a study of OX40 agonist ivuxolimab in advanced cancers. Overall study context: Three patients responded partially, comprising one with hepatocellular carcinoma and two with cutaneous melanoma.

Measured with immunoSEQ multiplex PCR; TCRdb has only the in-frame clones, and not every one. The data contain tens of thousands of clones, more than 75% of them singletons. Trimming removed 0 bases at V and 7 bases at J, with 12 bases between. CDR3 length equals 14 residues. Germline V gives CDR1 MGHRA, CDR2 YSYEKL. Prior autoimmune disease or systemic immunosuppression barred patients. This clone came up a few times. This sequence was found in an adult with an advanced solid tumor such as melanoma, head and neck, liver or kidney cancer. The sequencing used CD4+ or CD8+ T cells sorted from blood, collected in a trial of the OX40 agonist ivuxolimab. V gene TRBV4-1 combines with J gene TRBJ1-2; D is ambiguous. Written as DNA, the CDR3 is TGCGCCAGCAGCCAAGAGGGGTATTGGAGTGGCTACACCTTC. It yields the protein CASSQEGYWSGYTF.